This T cell receptor (beta chain) was identified during a study of T cell responses to AZD1222 COVID-19 vaccine. Study findings and constraints: Repertoire collection took place solely once the T cell response had peaked.

Sequencing used immunoSEQ multiplex PCR; TCRdb keeps in-frame clones, though not all of them. Of under 150,000 clones in the sample, approximately 86% were seen once. The analysis combined second doses at about 4 or about 12 weeks. As for this clone: Its antigen remains unidentified.

The source is an adult who received the AZD1222 COVID-19 vaccine. The sample here was peripheral blood, taken 28 days after the second AZD1222 dose.

CDR3 loop: CASSSISYEQYF. The DNA for the CDR3 is TGTGCCAGCAGTTCCATTTCCTACGAGCAGTACTTC. V and J are TRBV6-2 or TRBV6-3 and TRBJ2-7; no definite D call. V was trimmed by 4 bases and J by 1 base, leaving 5 bases between them. This CDR3 has 12 residues. Germline V gene sequence: CDR1 MNHEY, CDR2 SVGEGT.